The source of this T cell receptor beta chain is a study of T cell responses to AZD1222 COVID-19 vaccine. Study-wide results and caveats: Spike-specific TCR breadth and depth rose after two AZD1222 doses. After the peak T cell response, and only then, were repertoires sampled. Researchers report vaccine-associated CD4 TCRs spanning spike, with dominance at 160-218 and 743-854. In a largely white British group with more females than males, clonal diversity was possibly underestimated.

Method: immunoSEQ multiplex PCR; TCRdb's copy keeps in-frame clones and lacks some. The table lists more than 140,000 clones, roughly 88% of them singletons. On this clone itself: The antigen is unknown. In the same sample, other DNA sequences code for this CDR3.

This CDR3 spans 11 amino acids. Looked up from germline, CDR1 is LNHNV and CDR2 is YYDKDF (reference sequence). V lost 0 bases, J lost 4 bases, and 0 bases lay in between. Specimen: peripheral blood, collected on day 0 of MenACWY control vaccination. The TCR comes from an adult in good health. The genes are TRBV15 and TRBJ2-5; D is unclear. The CDR3 coding sequence is TGTGCCACCAGCAGAGAAGAGACCCAGTACTTC. It translates to CATSREETQYF.